The sequence of this T cell receptor (beta chain) was determined in a study of OX40 agonist ivuxolimab in advanced cancers. At the level of the study: Dosing consisted of intravenous ivuxolimab at 0.01 to 10 mg/kg every 2 weeks. General study findings and limits: Low normalized T-cell clonal expansion also characterized some of the nonresponders.

Profiled with immunoSEQ multiplex PCR; TCRdb holds only in-frame clones, not every one. The sample consists of tens of thousands of clones, 65% to 90% of them appearing once. Germline V lookup: CDR1 MNHEY, CDR2 SMNVEV (reference sequence). The CDR3 is 14 amino acids. The ends lost 3 bases at V and 8 bases at J; junction bases unmatched: 6. Concerning this clone: The antigen is undetermined.

This receptor was taken from an adult with an advanced solid tumor such as melanoma, head and neck, liver or kidney cancer. The sequenced sample was CD4+ or CD8+ T cells sorted from blood, obtained in a trial of the OX40 agonist ivuxolimab. The V and J genes are TRBV27 and TRBJ1-2; TRBD1 aligns across 10 bases. In DNA form, the CDR3 reads TGTGCCAGCAGTTTGGGTCGGGACAGGGGCGGCTACACCTTC. The encoded protein is CASSLGRDRGGYTF.